This TCR beta chain stems from a study of cytomegalovirus exposure and HLA in healthy donors. Study context: In an early release, HLA-typed donors contributed 80 million to 95 million unique TCR sequences. Study-wide findings and caveats: Specificity of three CMV-associated chains for CMV antigens was verified in vitro. Presence/absence analyses assumed roughly uniform sequencing depth across donors, which may not hold. The study carried out a later analysis of TCR beta sequences. It associated some 18,000 of them with specific HLA alleles at a false discovery rate of 0.05.

This CDR3 is 15 amino acids long. Germline V gene sequence: CDR1 MDHEN, CDR2 SYDVKM. The germline V and J ends were trimmed by 8 bases and 4 bases, with 18 bases remaining between them. Note on this clone: Its cognate antigen is unknown.

The study ran its PCR with 60 Vbeta and 13 Jbeta primers. Some clones are missing from TCRdb's copy, which holds only in-frame ones; the method was immunoSEQ multiplex PCR. Of about 160,000 clones in the sample, approximately 86% were seen once. V gene TRBV28 combines with J gene TRBJ1-5, with D unresolved. The receptor comes from a young woman in good health and CMV-seronegative. The sequenced sample consisted of PBMCs. The CDR3 region has the DNA TGTGCCAGCTCCCGGCCGGGAGGGAGGAATCAGCCCCAGCATTTT. This encodes CASSRPGGRNQPQHF. Variable domain in full (rest from reference TRBV28 and TRBJ1-5): DVKVTQSSRYLVKRTGEKVFLECVQDMDHENMFWYRQDPGLGLRLIYFSYDVKMKEKGDIPEGYSVSREKKERFSLILESASTNQTSMYLCASSRPGGRNQPQHFGDGTRLSIL.